This TCR beta chain was observed in a study of cytomegalovirus exposure and HLA in healthy donors (dated 2017 in TCRdb). Study-level background: A later analysis indicated that the roughly 120 validation repertoires were generated on the platform also employed for the 666 repertoires of the first cohort. The study combined high-throughput TCR immunosequencing, statistical association of individual TCRs with disease status, and machine learning to predict cytomegalovirus infection status. In addition to the first cohort of around 670 subjects, a separate validation cohort of 130 or so different subjects was used. The study was designed to test whether signatures of past pathogen exposure could be identified by cataloging public T cell receptors. What the study reported, not specific to this receptor: A later analysis found that TCRs clustered in the first cohort also tended to co-occur in the 100 to 150 validation repertoires, with 90% to 95% of cluster scores above 0. The study listed 164 TCR beta chains as associated with cytomegalovirus. Most TCR sequences were observed very rarely across donors, whereas some public TCRs were present in many individuals. A later analysis lacked HLA typing for the validation cohort, so it scored co-occurrence in that cohort across all 120 repertoires. According to the authors, the approach could potentially be generalized to other disease states and immunological phenotypes. The classifier was reported to diagnose cytomegalovirus status with high specificity and sensitivity in both the original cohort and the validation cohort. In vitro tests confirmed that three of the cytomegalovirus-associated TCR beta chains recognize cytomegalovirus antigens.

According to the germline V gene (reference sequence), CDR1 reads MNHEY and CDR2 reads SMNVEV. The CDR3, from cysteine to phenylalanine, totals 14 residues. Only the CDR3 DNA stays, 42 bases, in frame from base 1. V is trimmed back by 3 bases and J by 7 bases, and the junction contains 5 bases that no gene match accounts for. Separate from the roughly 650-subject first cohort, the validation cohort of 120 subjects was the group to which the donors belonged. On this clone: Its antigen is currently not known. Base qualities were left out, and no much larger clone turns up one base away.

Libraries were prepared through the immunoSEQ multiplex PCR assay. From the authors' description of their analysis: A statistical classification framework was developed to diagnose cytomegalovirus status using the catalog of TCR beta chain sequences. TCRdb carries this immuneACCESS record with in-frame sequences only. Its versions omit some clonotypes, under half of them owing to an unresolved V gene in the studies checked, with the rest unexplained. V and J calls and clone size are copied from that table; D and trimming were computed from the DNA. Recorded for this sample are approximately 180,000 clones; around 87% of them occurred a single time. The ten top clones hold more than 1.3% of the sample.

Material for sequencing was PBMCs. The chain links TRBV27 with TRBJ1-5; TRBD1 lines up with 8 middle nucleotides. This receptor was identified in a woman younger than 45 in good health and CMV-seronegative. CDR3 region: CASSFYRGAQPQHF. The sequenced DNA is TGTGCCAGCAGTTTTTACAGGGGGGCCCAGCCCCAGCATTTT.